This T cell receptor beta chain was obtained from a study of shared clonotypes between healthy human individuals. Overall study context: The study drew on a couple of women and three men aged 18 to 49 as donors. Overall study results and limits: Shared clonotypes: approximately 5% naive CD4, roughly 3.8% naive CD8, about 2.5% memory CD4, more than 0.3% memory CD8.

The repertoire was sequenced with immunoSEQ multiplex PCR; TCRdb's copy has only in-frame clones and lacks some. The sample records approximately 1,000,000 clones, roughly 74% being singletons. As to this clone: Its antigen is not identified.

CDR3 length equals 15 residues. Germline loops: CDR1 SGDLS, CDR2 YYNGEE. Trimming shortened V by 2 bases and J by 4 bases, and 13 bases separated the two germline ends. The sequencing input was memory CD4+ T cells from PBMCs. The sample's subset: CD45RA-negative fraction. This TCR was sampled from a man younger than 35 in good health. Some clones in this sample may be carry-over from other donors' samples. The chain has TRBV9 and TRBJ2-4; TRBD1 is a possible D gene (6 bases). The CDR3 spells CASSVGDRMKNIQYF. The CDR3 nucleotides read TGTGCCAGCAGCGTGGGCGACAGGATGAAAAACATTCAGTACTTC.